This TCR beta chain was obtained from a study of cytomegalovirus exposure and HLA in healthy donors. The PCR ran on 60 Vbeta and 13 Jbeta primers. TCRdb's table, derived via immunoSEQ multiplex PCR, lists solely in-frame clones and lacks some. The data contain about 140,000 clones, about four fifths of them singletons. In germline, CDR1 is SGDLS, CDR2 YYNGEE. V was clipped by 0 bases and J by 2 bases, with 12 bases between them. There are 16 residues in the CDR3. This clone was recorded a few times. The antigen is undetermined. Each donor was healthy, and each was a bone marrow donor. Study results and caveats: CMV serostatus was the only immune exposure information that was available.

This rearrangement joins TRBV9 to TRBJ2-1; possible D gene TRBD1, 6 bases. The sequence derives from a man aged 25-45 years in good health and CMV-seronegative. The sequenced sample was PBMCs. The DNA for the CDR3 is TGTGCCAGCAGCGTAGAGAGTCAGGGGACCTACAATGAGCAGTTCTTC. As protein: CASSVESQGTYNEQFF.